A single T cell receptor beta chain is shown here with its context. This entry comes from a study of T cell responses to AZD1222 COVID-19 vaccine. Profiling relied on immunoSEQ multiplex PCR, and the TCRdb table lists in-frame clones only, not all of them. Among about 140,000 clones listed, 90% to 95% were seen once. This CDR3 is 15 amino acids long. V was shortened by 0 bases and J by 2 bases, with 11 bases between the two germline ends. Germline CDR1 is SGHRS and CDR2 is YFSETQ. The sequencing here drew on peripheral blood, taken 28 days after the second AZD1222 dose. The clonotype comes from an adult who received the AZD1222 COVID-19 vaccine. V usage is TRBV5-1 and J usage is TRBJ2-5; D ambiguous. The CDR3 spells CASSLAFVGQETQYF. In DNA form, the CDR3 reads TGCGCCAGCAGCTTGGCCTTCGTGGGACAAGAGACCCAGTACTTC.